One T cell receptor beta chain is described in this entry. Its antigen is unidentified. This sample is drawn from a study of cytomegalovirus exposure and HLA in healthy donors. Notes on the study in general: Later analysis associated a missense DCLRE1C variant with TCR beta V- and J-gene trimming.

Germline V gene lookup returns CDR1 SGHNT and CDR2 YYREEE (reference sequence). This CDR3 has 14 residues. Trimming cost V 4 bases and J 9 bases; bases outside gene matches: 8. PCR involved 60 Vbeta and 13 Jbeta primers. Profiled with immunoSEQ multiplex PCR; TCRdb holds only in-frame clones, not every one. The table lists about 180,000 clones, about 80% of them singletons. Sequencing input: PBMCs. This receptor was obtained from a man between 18 and 35 years old in good health and CMV-seronegative. The rearrangement uses TRBV5-4 and TRBJ1-2, with 11 bases that match TRBD1. As DNA, the CDR3 is TGTGCCAGCAGCCTGGAGGACAGGGGGCCGAGCTACACCTTC. Its translation: CASSLEDRGPSYTF.